Included here is one T cell receptor beta chain sequence, with context. Each donor supplied ten milliliters of peripheral blood. Per sample, no less than 6 micrograms of total RNA were extracted. The sample belongs to a study of blood T cells in healthy people across ages. Trimming stripped 7 bases from V and 4 bases from J, with 14 bases between. There are 13 residues in the CDR3. Germline V gene sequence: CDR1 SEHNR, CDR2 FQNEAQ (reference sequence). Primers used in a second PCR of roughly 7 to 12 cycles were a sample-barcoded 5' primer and a J-beta primer mix. TCRdb re-derived calls from the 5' RACE reads in MiXCR, one entry per CDR3 protein. The table has just over 800,000 distinct CDR3 sequences, approximately 59% seen once.

The chain employs TRBV7-9 and TRBJ2-7; D is ambiguous. The receptor comes from a man younger than 45 in good health. Sample: blood. In nucleotides, the CDR3 is TGTGCCAGCAACAAACAGAGTTTTTACGAGCAGTACTTC. Amino acid sequence: CASNKQSFYEQYF. The full variable domain, with the rest looked up from reference TRBV7-9 and TRBJ2-7, is DTGVSQNPRHKITKRGQNVTFRCDPISEHNRLYWYRQTLGQGPEFLTYFQNEAQLEKSRLLSDRFSAERPKGSFSTLEIQRTEQGDSAMYLCASNKQSFYEQYFGPGTRLTVT.